A single sample gave rise to the 30 T cell receptor beta chains below, sequenced in a study of T cell responses to AZD1222 COVID-19 vaccine (dated by TCRdb to the early 2020s). In the paper's terms, the time point label means: baseline before first vaccination. The library was produced with the immunoSEQ multiplex PCR assay. In its TCRdb copy, this immuneACCESS table keeps in-frame sequences only and misses some clones. Where compared with another copy, unresolved V genes explain less than half of these, and the others have no known cause. The table for this sample lists 160,000 or so clones; 91% of them were counted only once. The ten largest account for approximately 4.4% of the sample. The specimen was peripheral blood, collected on day 0 of AZD1222 vaccination. The receptors originated from an adult in good health.

The chain combines TRBV28 with TRBJ2-1, with D possibly TRBD2 on 6 matching bases. The ends were cut back, 8 bases at V and 5 bases at J, with 16 bases in the middle. Germline V gene data show CDR1 as MDHEN and CDR2 as SYDVKM. The CDR3 sequence is 14 residues long. CDR3 bases: TGTGCCAGCGGCTTAAGGACTACCAACAATGAGCAGTTCTTC. Translated: CASGLRTTNNEQFF.

CDR3 nucleotides: TGTGCCTGGAGTGTATTGGGCGATCAGCCCCAGCATTTT. Translated, it gives CAWSVLGDQPQHF. The chain couples TRBV30 to TRBJ1-5; D gene unclear. V was shortened by 0 bases and J by 5 bases, with 8 bases between the two germline ends. CDR1 and CDR2 from the germline V gene are GTSNPN and SVGIG (reference sequence). The CDR3 extends over 13 amino acids.

The chain is built from TRBV11-2 and TRBJ2-5; the D call may be TRBD1 or TRBD2 (5 bases each). CDR1 is SGHAT and CDR2 is FQNNGV in the germline V gene. CDR3 length: 15 residues. The ends were cut back, 3 bases at V and 5 bases at J, with 16 bases in the middle. This CDR3 reads CASSLGTSAVETQYF. The CDR3 DNA reads TGTGCCAGCAGCTTGGGGACCTCGGCGGTGGAGACCCAGTACTTC.

This clone came up once. In DNA, the CDR3 is TGTGCCAGCAGCTTGTGGGGGGAACGCCAGCCCCAGCATTTT. It translates to CASSLWGERQPQHF. The V and J genes are TRBV5-4 and TRBJ1-5; maybe TRBD1 (5 bases). The V end was cut by 1 base, the J end by 7 bases, with 12 bases between. The CDR3 loop spans 14 amino acids. Per germline, CDR1 SGHNT and CDR2 YYREEE (reference sequence).

The gene calls are TRBV28 and TRBJ1-4; 10 bases agree with TRBD1. CDR1 is MDHEN and CDR2 is SYDVKM in the germline V gene. V was clipped by 5 bases and J by 6 bases; unmatched bases: 9. The CDR3 is 16 amino acids. CDR3 residues: CASSPNAGTGDEKLFF. The CDR3 DNA is TGTGCCAGCAGTCCCAACGCCGGGACAGGGGATGAAAAACTGTTTTTT.

V and J are TRBV19 and TRBJ1-1; 7 nucleotides agree with TRBD1. Per germline, CDR1 LNHDA and CDR2 SQIVND (reference sequence). This CDR3 is built from 14 residues. V lost 3 bases to trimming and J lost 6 bases; unmatched junction nucleotides: 7. The CDR3 sequence: CASSIKGASAEAFF. CDR3 in DNA: TGTGCCAGTAGTATTAAGGGGGCTAGCGCTGAAGCTTTCTTT.

This clone was seen just once. This chain links TRBV19 with TRBJ2-7, with a weak D call TRBD2 (5 bases). Trimming pared 7 bases from V and 2 bases from J, leaving 12 bases between. Germline V gene data show CDR1 as LNHDA and CDR2 as SQIVND (reference sequence). The CDR3 consists of 13 residues. The CDR3 DNA follows: TGTGCCAGTAAGGAGGAGTTCGCCTACGAGCAGTACTTC. This sequence encodes CASKEEFAYEQYF.

This clone was picked up one time. The chain links TRBV7-3 to TRBJ2-1; no clear D gene. V was pared by 4 bases and J by 11 bases, with 15 bases between. The germline V gene encodes CDR1 SGHTA and CDR2 FQGTGA. CDR3 size: 13 residues. The CDR3, as DNA: TGTGCCAGCAGCTCCGACACAAATCAACAGCAGTTCTTC. It codes for CASSSDTNQQQFF.

CDR3 amino acids: CASSHWRGVSGSSYEQYF. In DNA form, the CDR3 reads TGTGCCAGCAGCCACTGGAGGGGGGTAAGCGGGAGCTCCTACGAGCAGTACTTC. The chain employs TRBV27 and TRBJ2-7; 8 bases match TRBD2. Unmatched junction bases numbered 16, after V lost 6 bases and J lost 0 bases. The CDR3 covers 18 residues. Germline values: CDR1 MNHEY, CDR2 SMNVEV (reference sequence).

The chain joins TRBV2 to TRBJ2-1, with D perhaps matching TRBD1 or TRBD2 (5 bases each). CDR1 and CDR2 (germline): SNHLY, FYNNEI. The CDR3 has 14 residues. V was trimmed by 5 bases and J by 8 bases, leaving 16 bases between them. The CDR3: CASSQGPLRDEQFF. CDR3 nucleotide sequence: TGTGCCAGCAGTCAGGGACCCTTGCGGGATGAGCAGTTCTTC.

This clone appeared a single time. The chain employs TRBV10-3 and TRBJ1-6; D possibly corresponds to TRBD1 (5 bases). The CDR3 loop spans 13 amino acids. Trimming took off 11 bases at V and 4 bases at J, with 12 bases between the two ends. The V gene's germline CDR1 is ENHRY and CDR2 SYGVKD. CDR3: CAAGGDYNSPLHF. The CDR3 DNA follows: TGTGCCGCGGGAGGGGATTATAATTCACCCCTCCACTTT.

The V and J genes are TRBV28 and TRBJ2-7; D remains unclear. CDR1 and CDR2 from the germline V gene are MDHEN and SYDVKM. The CDR3 extends over 16 amino acids. Trimming stripped 3 bases from V and 1 base from J, with 16 bases between. CDR3 in amino acids: CASSFETVKTSYEQYF. The CDR3 nucleotides read TGTGCCAGCAGTTTCGAGACCGTGAAAACTTCCTACGAGCAGTACTTC.

The chain employs TRBV3-1 (or the pseudogene TRBV3-2) and TRBJ2-7; 8 positions match TRBD2. The CDR3 consists of 17 residues. Germline V gene sequence: CDR1 LGHDT, CDR2 YNNKEL (reference sequence). Losses at the gene ends were 4 bases for V and 0 bases for J; bases not matched to a gene: 11. Written as DNA, the CDR3 is TGTGCCAGCAGCCGATCTTCGGGGGGGAAAGGCTCCTACGAGCAGTACTTC. This translates into CASSRSSGGKGSYEQYF.

In the case of this clone: Other nucleotide sequences in the sample specify the same CDR3. The chain employs TRBV28 and TRBJ1-2; D unresolved. V was trimmed by 3 bases and J by 5 bases, leaving 10 bases between them. Germline CDR1 reads MDHEN; CDR2 reads SYDVKM. CDR3 length equals 13 residues. CDR3 sequence: CASSFGGSYGYTF. As DNA, the CDR3 is TGTGCCAGCAGTTTCGGAGGGAGTTATGGCTACACCTTC.

This sequence joins TRBV2 and TRBJ2-7, with D unclear. Germline CDR1 reads SNHLY; CDR2 reads FYNNEI. V gave up 3 bases and J gave up 3 bases, with 9 bases separating them. This CDR3 contains 13 residues. The CDR3 DNA follows: TGTGCCAGCAGTGATTACACTCGCTACGAGCAGTACTTC. It is translated as CASSDYTRYEQYF.

The chain combines TRBV14 with TRBJ2-1; 7 bases are a match to TRBD2. V was pared by 3 bases and J by 10 bases, with 12 bases of the junction left unmatched. CDR3 length equals 15 residues. Germline V gives CDR1 SGHDN, CDR2 FVKESK. CDR3 in DNA: TGTGCCAGCAGCCAGCTGGAGAGGGCGGGAGAAGAGCAGTTCTTC. It codes for CASSQLERAGEEQFF.

CDR3 in DNA: TGTGCCAGCTCACCAAGGGGCGAGAGCACAGATACGCAGTATTTT. Protein sequence: CASSPRGESTDTQYF. This chain connects TRBV18 to TRBJ2-3; D may be TRBD1 (5 bases). Trimming removed 2 bases at V and 0 bases at J, with 9 bases between. The germline gives CDR1 KGHSH, CDR2 LQKENI. The CDR3 is 15 amino acids.

The chain joins TRBV6-5 to TRBJ2-3; 8 bases agree with TRBD2. Germline trimming cut 6 bases from V and 3 bases from J; bases unmatched to any gene: 8. Germline CDR1 reads MNHEY; CDR2 reads SVGAGI. This CDR3 has 15 residues. The CDR3 sequence is CASSLRQRGTDTQYF. CDR3 sequence (DNA): TGTGCCAGCAGCCTACGCCAGCGGGGGACAGATACGCAGTATTTT.

V usage is TRBV7-9 and J usage is TRBJ1-3; D gene uncertain. Trimming shortened V by 6 bases and J by 0 bases, and 12 bases separated the two germline ends. Germline loops: CDR1 SEHNR, CDR2 FQNEAQ (reference sequence). CDR3 length: 15 residues. Here the CDR3 reads CASRPTGPSGNTIYF. DNA of the CDR3: TGTGCCAGCAGGCCCACGGGCCCCTCTGGAAACACCATATATTTT.

The V and J genes are TRBV12-5 and TRBJ1-5; no firm D call. The length of the CDR3 is 12 residues. The V gene's germline CDR1 is LGHNT and CDR2 FRNRAP. The germline V and J ends were trimmed by 5 bases and 11 bases, with 13 bases remaining between them. CDR3 nucleotide sequence: TGTGCTAGTGGTCCGGACCTGGGGACCCAGCATTTT. This encodes CASGPDLGTQHF.

V gene TRBV5-8 combines with J gene TRBJ1-5; TRBD1 matches 10 bases. Germline-derived CDR1 and CDR2 are SGHTS and YDEGEE. Trimming at V came to 4 bases and at J to 1 base, leaving 2 bases not matched to a gene. This CDR3 region has 15 residues. CDR3 protein: CASSQGQGSNQPQHF. In DNA form, the CDR3 reads TGTGCCAGCAGCCAGGGACAGGGGAGCAATCAGCCCCAGCATTTT.

The chain recombines TRBV27 with TRBJ2-3; the D gene is possibly TRBD1 (6 bases). CDR3 size: 17 residues. Germline lookup yields CDR1 MNHEY and CDR2 SMNVEV (reference sequence). V was pared by 0 bases and J by 8 bases, with 21 bases between. The CDR3 DNA is TGTGCCAGCAGTTTATCGCCGGACAGCCTCCCTGAGGGTACGCAGTATTTT. It is translated as CASSLSPDSLPEGTQYF.

V gene TRBV7-6 combines with J gene TRBJ2-2, with 7 nucleotides matching TRBD2. The junction had 8 bases not matched to a gene; V was cut back by 1 base and J by 3 bases. CDR3 length: 17 amino acids. Germline V lookup: CDR1 SGHVS, CDR2 FNYEAQ. In nucleotides, the CDR3 is TGTGCCAGCAGCTTAGTTCCGGGAGGCGGGGACACCGGGGAGCTGTTTTTT. Protein product: CASSLVPGGGDTGELFF.

The gene calls are TRBV27 and TRBJ1-1, with a tentative D call TRBD1 (5 bases). CDR1 and CDR2 from the germline V gene are MNHEY and SMNVEV (reference sequence). Deletions cut 0 bases from V and 4 bases from J, with 9 bases between. This CDR3 region has 14 residues. The DNA of the CDR3 is TGTGCCAGCAGTTTATCGGGGGGGTTCACTGAAGCTTTCTTT. Encoded protein: CASSLSGGFTEAFF.

This clone was seen once. The rearrangement joins TRBV11-3 to TRBJ2-2; D tentatively reads TRBD1 or TRBD2 (5 bases each). The V gene's germline CDR1 is SGHNT and CDR2 YENEEA. Between the trimmed V and J ends, which lost 2 bases and 4 bases, there was a span of 17 bases. This CDR3 contains 17 residues. The DNA of the CDR3 is TGTGCCAGCAGCTTAAACCCGGGACCTTTGGGCACCGGGGAGCTGTTTTTT. The encoded protein is CASSLNPGPLGTGELFF.

The chain uses TRBV27 and TRBJ2-1; weak D call: TRBD1 (5 bases). The CDR3 has 12 residues. Between the trimmed V and J ends, which lost 7 bases and 7 bases, there was a span of 11 bases. Germline assignment: CDR1 MNHEY and CDR2 SMNVEV (reference sequence). Here the CDR3 DNA reads TGTGCCAGCAATGCTGGGGCGAATGAGCAGTTCTTC. Residues: CASNAGANEQFF.

V is TRBV5-8 and J is TRBJ1-2; 7 bases match TRBD1. The V gene's germline CDR1 is SGHTS and CDR2 YDEGEE. V dropped 4 bases and J dropped 3; count of bases not matched to a gene: 12. The CDR3 spans 16 residues. CDR3 in DNA: TGTGCCAGCAGCCTCCTTCTGGACAGGCCCTACTATGGCTACACCTTC. It codes for CASSLLLDRPYYGYTF.

The V call is TRBV4-2, the J call TRBJ1-2; perhaps TRBD1 as D (5 bases). V was shortened by 2 bases and J by 4 bases, with 20 bases between the two germline ends. The CDR3 is 17 amino acids. Germline lookup yields CDR1 LGHNA and CDR2 YNFKEQ. CDR3 in amino acids: CASSQPTSRVAGYGYTF. The CDR3, as DNA: TGTGCCAGCAGCCAACCTACCAGCAGGGTTGCGGGCTATGGCTACACCTTC.

The chain couples TRBV7-2 to TRBJ1-6, with 8 nucleotides matching TRBD1. CDR1 is SGHTA and CDR2 is FQGNSA in the germline V gene. This CDR3 spans 16 amino acids. The V segment lost 2 bases and the J segment 10 bases; nucleotides outside the gene matches: 10. The CDR3 protein is CASSLPRQGNWSPLHF. For the CDR3, the DNA is TGTGCCAGCAGCTTACCGAGACAGGGGAATTGGTCACCCCTCCACTTT.

The chain couples TRBV9 to TRBJ2-7; either TRBD1 or TRBD2 may fit D (6 bases each). This CDR3 has 16 residues. V lost 3 bases and J lost 3, with 19 bases in between. Germline V gene sequence: CDR1 SGDLS, CDR2 YYNGEE. CDR3 coding DNA: TGTGCCAGCAGCGCGACTATCGGAGGGGGGATCTACGAGCAGTACTTC. As protein: CASSATIGGGIYEQYF.